A selection of T cell receptor beta chains follows, all from one sample in a study of identical twins' blood T cells. TCRdb re-called the 5' RACE reads with MiXCR, one entry per CDR3 protein. The table has 400,000 or so distinct CDR3 sequences, approximately 30% seen once. The sample taken for sequencing was PBMCs. These receptors came from a woman between 18 and 55 years old in good health. Each CDR3 is given with its conserved first and last residue. A D gene is named only where the DNA matches it firmly. Size tells how often a clone was seen (once, few, many) or the class of an expanded clone, and some rows leave it out.

v_gene	d_gene	j_gene	abundance	CDR3nt	CDR3aa
TRBV19	-	TRBJ1-1	-	TGTGCCAGCCACGGAAACACTGAAGCTTTCTTT	CASHGNTEAFF
TRBV6-5	-	TRBJ2-3	-	TGTGCCAGCGCGGGGCCTGGCACAGATACGCAGTATTTT	CASAGPGTDTQYF
TRBV24-1	TRBD2	TRBJ2-1	-	TGTGCCACCAGTACGGGACTAGCGGGAGGAACCTACAATGAGCAGTTCTTC	CATSTGLAGGTYNEQFF
TRBV27	-	TRBJ2-3	-	TGTGCCAGCAGTTTGAAGCCGCCCCTGGAAGATACGCAGTATTTT	CASSLKPPLEDTQYF
TRBV7-2	-	TRBJ1-1	-	TGTGCCAGCAGCTCGGAGGGGTTGTGGGGATCTGAAGCTTTCTTT	CASSSEGLWGSEAFF
TRBV20-1	-	TRBJ2-3	many	TGCAGTGCCCCCAGTGGTGCGCAGTATTTT	CSAPSGAQYF
TRBV27	-	TRBJ1-2	few	TGTGCCAGCACCCCAGGGACCCCCCCTTCAGATGGCTACACCTTC	CASTPGTPPSDGYTF
TRBV18	-	TRBJ2-1	few	TGTGCCAGCTCACCTACGGGGGGCGACAATGAGCAGTTCTTC	CASSPTGGDNEQFF
TRBV7-2	-	TRBJ1-5	few	TGTGCCAGCAGCTTGCGGGTTAGCAATCAGCCCCAGCATTTT	CASSLRVSNQPQHF
TRBV29-1	-	TRBJ2-1	-	TGCAGCGTTGATCGTTGGGGTAGCGGACCGTACAATGAGCAGTTCTTC	CSVDRWGSGPYNEQFF
TRBV19	-	TRBJ1-1	-	TGTGTCAGTAGTAAACGGAACACTGAAGCTTTCTTT	CVSSKRNTEAFF